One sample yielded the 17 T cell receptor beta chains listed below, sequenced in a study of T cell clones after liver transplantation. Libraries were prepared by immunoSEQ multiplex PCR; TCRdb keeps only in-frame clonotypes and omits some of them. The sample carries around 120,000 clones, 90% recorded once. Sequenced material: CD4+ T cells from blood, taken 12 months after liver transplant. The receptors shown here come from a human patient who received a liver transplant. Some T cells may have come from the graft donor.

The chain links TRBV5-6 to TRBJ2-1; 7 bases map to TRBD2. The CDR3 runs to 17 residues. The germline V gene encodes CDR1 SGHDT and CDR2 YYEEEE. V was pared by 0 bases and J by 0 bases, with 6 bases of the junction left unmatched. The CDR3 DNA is TGTGCCAGCAGCTTGGGGGGAGCGGGAAGCTCCTACAATGAGCAGTTCTTC. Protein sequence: CASSLGGAGSSYNEQFF.

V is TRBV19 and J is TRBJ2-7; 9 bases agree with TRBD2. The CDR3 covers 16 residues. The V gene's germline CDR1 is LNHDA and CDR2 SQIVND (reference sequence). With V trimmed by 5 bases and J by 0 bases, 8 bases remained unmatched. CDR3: CASSPLTTSGSYEQYF. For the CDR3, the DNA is TGTGCCAGTAGTCCGCTAACGACTAGCGGCTCCTACGAGCAGTACTTC.

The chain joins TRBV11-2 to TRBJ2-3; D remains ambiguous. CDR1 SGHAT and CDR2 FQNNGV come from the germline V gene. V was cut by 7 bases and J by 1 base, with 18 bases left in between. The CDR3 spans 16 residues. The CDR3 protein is CASTPMVRGGTDTQYF. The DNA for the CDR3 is TGTGCCAGCACCCCAATGGTTCGTGGGGGCACAGATACGCAGTATTTT.

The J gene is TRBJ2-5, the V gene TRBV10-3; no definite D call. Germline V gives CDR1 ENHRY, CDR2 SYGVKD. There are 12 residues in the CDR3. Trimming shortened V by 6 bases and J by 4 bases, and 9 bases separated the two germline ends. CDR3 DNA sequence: TGTGCCATCAGCGCCGAACCAGAGACCCAGTACTTC. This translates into CAISAEPETQYF.

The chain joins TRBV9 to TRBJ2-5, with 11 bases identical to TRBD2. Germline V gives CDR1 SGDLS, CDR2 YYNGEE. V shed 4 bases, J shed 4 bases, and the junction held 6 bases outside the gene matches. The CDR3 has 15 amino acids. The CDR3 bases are TGTGCCAGCAGCTCCACCGGGACTAGCGGAGAGACCCAGTACTTC. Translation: CASSSTGTSGETQYF.

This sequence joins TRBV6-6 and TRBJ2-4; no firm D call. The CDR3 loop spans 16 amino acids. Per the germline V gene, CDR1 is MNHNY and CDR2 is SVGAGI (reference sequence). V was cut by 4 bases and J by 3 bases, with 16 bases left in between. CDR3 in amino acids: CASSSMVGPGKNIQYF. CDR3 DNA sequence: TGTGCCAGCAGTTCCATGGTCGGGCCCGGCAAAAACATTCAGTACTTC.

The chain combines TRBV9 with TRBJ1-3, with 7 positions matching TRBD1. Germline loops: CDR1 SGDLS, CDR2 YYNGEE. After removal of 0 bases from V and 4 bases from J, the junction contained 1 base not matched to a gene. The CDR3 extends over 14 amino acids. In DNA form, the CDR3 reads TGTGCCAGCAGCGTAGGAGGGGGCGGAAACACCATATATTTT. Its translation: CASSVGGGGNTIYF.

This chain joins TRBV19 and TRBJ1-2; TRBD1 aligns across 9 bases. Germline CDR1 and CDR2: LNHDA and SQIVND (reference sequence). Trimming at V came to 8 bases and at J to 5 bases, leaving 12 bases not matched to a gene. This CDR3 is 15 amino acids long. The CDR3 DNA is TGTGCCAGTGTCCCCCAACAGGGGGCTTTTTATGGCTACACCTTC. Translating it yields CASVPQQGAFYGYTF.

CDR3 residues: CASSLEGIHLGPQHF. The CDR3 DNA sequence: TGTGCCAGCAGCTTGGAAGGGATACATTTGGGGCCCCAGCATTTT. The genes are TRBV5-5 and TRBJ1-5; D unresolved. Germline values: CDR1 SGHKS, CDR2 YYEKEE (reference sequence). The CDR3 sequence is 15 residues long. The V end lost 0 bases, the J end lost 9 bases, and 16 bases lay between the germline ends.

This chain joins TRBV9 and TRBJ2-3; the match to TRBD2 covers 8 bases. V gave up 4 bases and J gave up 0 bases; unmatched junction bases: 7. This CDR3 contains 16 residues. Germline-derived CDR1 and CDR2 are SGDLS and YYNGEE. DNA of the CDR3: TGTGCCAGCAGCTTAACTCTAGCGGGTAGCACAGATACGCAGTATTTT. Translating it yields CASSLTLAGSTDTQYF.

CDR3 nucleotide sequence: TGTGCCTGGAGTAAGGGGAGGGACACTGAAGCTTTCTTT. This encodes CAWSKGRDTEAFF. The genes are TRBV30 and TRBJ1-1, with a weak D call TRBD1 (5 bases). Germline V CDR1 and CDR2: GTSNPN, SVGIG (reference sequence). The CDR3 contains 13 residues. Trimming cost V 2 bases and J 3 bases, with 10 bases left between them.

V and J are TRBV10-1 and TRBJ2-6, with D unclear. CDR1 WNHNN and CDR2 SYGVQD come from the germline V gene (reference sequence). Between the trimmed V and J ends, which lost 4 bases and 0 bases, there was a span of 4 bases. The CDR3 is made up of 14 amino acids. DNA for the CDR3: TGCGCCAGCAGTGGTGGCTCTGGGGCCAACGTCCTGACTTTC. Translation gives CASSGGSGANVLTF.

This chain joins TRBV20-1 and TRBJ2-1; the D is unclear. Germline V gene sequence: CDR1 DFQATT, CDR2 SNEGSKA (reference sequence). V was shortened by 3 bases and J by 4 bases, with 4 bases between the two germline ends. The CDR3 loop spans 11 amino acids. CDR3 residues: CSASGYNEQFF. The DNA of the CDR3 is TGCAGTGCTAGTGGGTACAATGAGCAGTTCTTC.

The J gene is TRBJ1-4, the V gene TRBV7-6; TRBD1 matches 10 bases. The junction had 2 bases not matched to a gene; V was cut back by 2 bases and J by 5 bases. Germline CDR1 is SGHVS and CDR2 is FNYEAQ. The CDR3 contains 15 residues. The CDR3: CASSLRTGGNEKLFF. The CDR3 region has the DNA TGTGCCAGCAGCTTAAGGACAGGGGGAAATGAAAAACTGTTTTTT.

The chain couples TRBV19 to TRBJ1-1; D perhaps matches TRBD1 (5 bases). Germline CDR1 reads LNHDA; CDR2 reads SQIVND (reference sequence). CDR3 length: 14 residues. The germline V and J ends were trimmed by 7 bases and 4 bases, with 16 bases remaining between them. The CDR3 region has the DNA TGTGCCAGTAATAACATCGGGGGGAGCACTGAAGCTTTCTTT. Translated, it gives CASNNIGGSTEAFF.

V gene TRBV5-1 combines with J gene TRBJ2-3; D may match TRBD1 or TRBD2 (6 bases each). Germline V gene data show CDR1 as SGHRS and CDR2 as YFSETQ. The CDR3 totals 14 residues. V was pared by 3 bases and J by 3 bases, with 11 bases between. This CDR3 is CASSSIGGTDTQYF. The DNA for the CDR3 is TGCGCCAGCAGCTCCATAGGGGGGACAGATACGCAGTATTTT.

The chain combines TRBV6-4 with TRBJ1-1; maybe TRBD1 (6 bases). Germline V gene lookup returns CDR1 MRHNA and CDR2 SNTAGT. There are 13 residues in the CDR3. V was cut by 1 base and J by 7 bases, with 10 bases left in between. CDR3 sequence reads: CASSDFRGGEAFF. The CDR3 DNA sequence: TGTGCCAGCAGTGACTTCAGGGGAGGTGAAGCTTTCTTT.